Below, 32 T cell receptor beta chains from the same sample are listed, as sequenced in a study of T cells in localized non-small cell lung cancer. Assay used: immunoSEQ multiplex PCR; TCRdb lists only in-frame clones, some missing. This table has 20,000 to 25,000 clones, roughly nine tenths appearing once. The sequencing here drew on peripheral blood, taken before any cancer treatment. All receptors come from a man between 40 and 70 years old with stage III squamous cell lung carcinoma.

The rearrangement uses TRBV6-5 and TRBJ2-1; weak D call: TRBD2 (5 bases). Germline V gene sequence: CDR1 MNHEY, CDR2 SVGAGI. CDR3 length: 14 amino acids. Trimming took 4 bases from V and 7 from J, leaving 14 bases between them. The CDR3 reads CASSSPRGLNEQFF. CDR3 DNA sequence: TGTGCCAGCAGTTCGCCCCGCGGGCTTAATGAGCAGTTCTTC.

CDR3 DNA sequence: TGCGCCAGCAGCCTACAGCAGGGTTCATATGAAAAACTGTTTTTT. Translating gives CASSLQQGSYEKLFF. The chain links TRBV5-1 to TRBJ1-4, with D tentatively TRBD1 (5 bases). Germline loops: CDR1 SGHRS, CDR2 YFSETQ. The CDR3 spans 15 residues. Trimming stripped 4 bases from V and 6 bases from J, with 16 bases between. The entire variable domain, with the rest obtained from reference TRBV5-1 and TRBJ1-4, is as follows: KAGVTQTPRYLIKTRGQQVTLSCSPISGHRSVSWYQQTPGQGLQFLFEYFSETQRNKGNFPGRFSGRQFSNSRSEMNVSTLELGDSALYLCASSLQQGSYEKLFFGSGTQLSVL.

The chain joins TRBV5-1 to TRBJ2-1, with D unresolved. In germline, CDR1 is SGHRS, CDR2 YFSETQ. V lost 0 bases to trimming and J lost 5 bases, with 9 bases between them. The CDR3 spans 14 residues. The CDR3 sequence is CASSLERQNNEQFF. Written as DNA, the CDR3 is TGCGCCAGCAGCTTGGAACGCCAGAACAATGAGCAGTTCTTC.

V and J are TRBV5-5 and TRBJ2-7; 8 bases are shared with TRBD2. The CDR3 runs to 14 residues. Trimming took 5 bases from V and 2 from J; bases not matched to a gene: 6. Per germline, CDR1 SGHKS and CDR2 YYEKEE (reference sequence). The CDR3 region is CASRSVGGAYEQYF. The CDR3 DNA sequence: TGTGCCAGCAGAAGCGTCGGGGGGGCCTACGAGCAGTACTTC.

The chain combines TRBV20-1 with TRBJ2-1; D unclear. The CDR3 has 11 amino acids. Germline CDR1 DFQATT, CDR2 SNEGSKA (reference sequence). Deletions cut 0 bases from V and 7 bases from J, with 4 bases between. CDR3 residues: CSARDANEQFF. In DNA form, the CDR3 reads TGCAGTGCTAGAGATGCAAATGAGCAGTTCTTC.

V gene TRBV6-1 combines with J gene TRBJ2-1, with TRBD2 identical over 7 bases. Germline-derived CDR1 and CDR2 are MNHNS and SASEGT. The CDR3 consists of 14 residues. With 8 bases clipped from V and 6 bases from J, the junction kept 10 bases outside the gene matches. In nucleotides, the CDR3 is TGTGCCAGCCCTGGGGTAGCGGGCCTCAATGAGCAGTTCTTC. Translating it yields CASPGVAGLNEQFF.

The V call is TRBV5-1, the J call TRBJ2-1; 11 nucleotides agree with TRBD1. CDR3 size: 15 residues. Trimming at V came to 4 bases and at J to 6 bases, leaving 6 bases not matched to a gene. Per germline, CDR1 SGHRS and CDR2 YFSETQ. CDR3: CASSGTGTGGNEQFF. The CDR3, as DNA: TGCGCCAGCAGCGGAACCGGGACAGGGGGCAATGAGCAGTTCTTC.

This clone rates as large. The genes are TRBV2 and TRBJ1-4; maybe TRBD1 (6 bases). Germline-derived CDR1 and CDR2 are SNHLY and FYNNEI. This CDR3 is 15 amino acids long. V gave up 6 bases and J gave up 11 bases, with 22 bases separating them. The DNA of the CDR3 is TGTGCCAGCAGCCCGGGGGCAGGAGGGATCGGGAAACTGTTTTTT. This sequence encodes CASSPGAGGIGKLFF.

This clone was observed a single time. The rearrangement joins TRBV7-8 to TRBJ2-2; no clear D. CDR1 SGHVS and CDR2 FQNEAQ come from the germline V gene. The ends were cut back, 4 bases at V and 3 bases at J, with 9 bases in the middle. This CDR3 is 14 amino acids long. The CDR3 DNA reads TGTGCCAGCAGCTCTTGGACGGACACCGGGGAGCTGTTTTTT. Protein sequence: CASSSWTDTGELFF.

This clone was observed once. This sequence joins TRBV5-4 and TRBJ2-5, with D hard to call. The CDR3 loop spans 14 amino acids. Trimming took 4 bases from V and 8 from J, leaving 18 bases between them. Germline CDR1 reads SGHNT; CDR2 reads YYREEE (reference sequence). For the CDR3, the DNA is TGTGCCAGCAGCCAGCCTGGACCTACCAATACCCAGTACTTC. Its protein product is CASSQPGPTNTQYF.

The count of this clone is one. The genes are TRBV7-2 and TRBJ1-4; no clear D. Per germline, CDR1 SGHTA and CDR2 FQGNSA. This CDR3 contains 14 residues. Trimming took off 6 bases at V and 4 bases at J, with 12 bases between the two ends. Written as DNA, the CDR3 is TGTGCCAGCAGGTCCGGGCCGTTTAATGAAAAACTGTTTTTT. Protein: CASRSGPFNEKLFF.

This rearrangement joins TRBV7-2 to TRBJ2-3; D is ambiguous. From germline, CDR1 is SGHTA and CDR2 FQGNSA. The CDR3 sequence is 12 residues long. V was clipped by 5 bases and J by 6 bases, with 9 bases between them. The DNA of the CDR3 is TGTGCCAGCAGCGGTCCATGGGATACGCAGTATTTT. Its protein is CASSGPWDTQYF. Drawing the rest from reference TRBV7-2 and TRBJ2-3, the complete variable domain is GAGVSQSPSNKVTEKGKDVELRCDPISGHTALYWYRQSLGQGLEFLIYFQGNSAPDKSGLPSDRFSAERTGGSVSTLTIQRTQQEDSAVYLCASSGPWDTQYFGPGTRLTVL.

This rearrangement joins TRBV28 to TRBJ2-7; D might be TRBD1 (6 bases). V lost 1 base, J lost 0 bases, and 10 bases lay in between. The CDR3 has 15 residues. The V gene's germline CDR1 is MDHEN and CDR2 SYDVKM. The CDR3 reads CASSLFRGSSYEQYF. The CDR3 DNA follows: TGTGCCAGCAGTTTATTCAGGGGAAGCTCCTACGAGCAGTACTTC.

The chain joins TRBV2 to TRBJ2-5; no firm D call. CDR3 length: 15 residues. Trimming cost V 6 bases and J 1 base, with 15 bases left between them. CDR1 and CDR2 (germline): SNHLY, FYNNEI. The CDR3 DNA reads TGTGCCAGCAGGGAACGGGTTGTAAGCCAAGAGACCCAGTACTTC. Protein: CASRERVVSQETQYF.

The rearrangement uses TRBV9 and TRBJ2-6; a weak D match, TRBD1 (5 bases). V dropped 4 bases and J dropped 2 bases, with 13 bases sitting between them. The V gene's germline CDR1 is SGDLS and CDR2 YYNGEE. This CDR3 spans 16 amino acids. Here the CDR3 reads CASSKIRVTGANVLTF. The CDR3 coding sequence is TGTGCCAGCAGCAAAATCAGGGTCACTGGGGCCAACGTCCTGACTTTC.

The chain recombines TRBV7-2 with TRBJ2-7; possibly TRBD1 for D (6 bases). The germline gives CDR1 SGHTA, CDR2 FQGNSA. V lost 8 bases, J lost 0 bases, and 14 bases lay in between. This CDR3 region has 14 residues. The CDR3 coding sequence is TGTGCCAGCCGACCCGACAGGTTCTCCTACGAGCAGTACTTC. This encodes CASRPDRFSYEQYF. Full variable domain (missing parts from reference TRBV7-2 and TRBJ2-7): GAGVSQSPSNKVTEKGKDVELRCDPISGHTALYWYRQSLGQGLEFLIYFQGNSAPDKSGLPSDRFSAERTGGSVSTLTIQRTQQEDSAVYLCASRPDRFSYEQYFGPGTRLTVT.

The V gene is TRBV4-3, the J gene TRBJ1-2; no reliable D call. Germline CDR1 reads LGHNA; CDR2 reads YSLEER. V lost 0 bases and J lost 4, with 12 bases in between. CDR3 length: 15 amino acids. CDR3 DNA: TGCGCCAGCAGCCAAGATTTGGGCAGCTTCTATGGCTACACCTTC. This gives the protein CASSQDLGSFYGYTF.

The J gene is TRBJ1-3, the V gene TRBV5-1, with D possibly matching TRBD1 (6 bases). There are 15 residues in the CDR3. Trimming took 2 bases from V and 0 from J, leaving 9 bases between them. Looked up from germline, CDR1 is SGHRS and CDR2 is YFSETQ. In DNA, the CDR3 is TGCGCCAGCAGCTTAGGGGACATCTCTGGAAACACCATATATTTT. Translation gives CASSLGDISGNTIYF.

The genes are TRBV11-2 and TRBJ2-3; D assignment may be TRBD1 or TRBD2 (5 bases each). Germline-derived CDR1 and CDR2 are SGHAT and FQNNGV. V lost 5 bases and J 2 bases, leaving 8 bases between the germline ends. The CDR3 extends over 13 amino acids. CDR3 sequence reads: CASSIGTTDTQYF. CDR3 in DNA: TGTGCCAGCAGCATCGGGACCACAGATACGCAGTATTTT.

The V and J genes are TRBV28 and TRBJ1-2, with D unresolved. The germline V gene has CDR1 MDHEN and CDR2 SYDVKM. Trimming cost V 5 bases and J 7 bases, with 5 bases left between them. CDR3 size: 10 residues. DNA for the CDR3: TGTGCCAGCAGTGGGTTTGGCTACACCTTC. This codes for CASSGFGYTF.

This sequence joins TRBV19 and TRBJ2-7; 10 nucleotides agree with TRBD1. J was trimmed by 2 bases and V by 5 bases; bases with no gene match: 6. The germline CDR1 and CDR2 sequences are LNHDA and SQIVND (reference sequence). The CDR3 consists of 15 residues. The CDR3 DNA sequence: TGTGCCAGTAGTGATCGGGACAGGGGAACCTACGAGCAGTACTTC. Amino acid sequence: CASSDRDRGTYEQYF.

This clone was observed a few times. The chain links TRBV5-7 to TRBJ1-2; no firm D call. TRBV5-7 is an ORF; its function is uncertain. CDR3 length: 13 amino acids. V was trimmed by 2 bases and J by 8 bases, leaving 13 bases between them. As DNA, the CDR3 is TGTGCCAGCAGCTTAGACGCCCCGAGGGGCTACACCTTC. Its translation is CASSLDAPRGYTF.

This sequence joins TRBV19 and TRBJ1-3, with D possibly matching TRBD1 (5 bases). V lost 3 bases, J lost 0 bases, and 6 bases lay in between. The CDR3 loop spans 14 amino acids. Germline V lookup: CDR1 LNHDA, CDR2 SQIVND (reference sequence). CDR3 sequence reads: CASSIGGSGNTIYF. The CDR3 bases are TGTGCCAGTAGTATTGGGGGCTCTGGAAACACCATATATTTT.

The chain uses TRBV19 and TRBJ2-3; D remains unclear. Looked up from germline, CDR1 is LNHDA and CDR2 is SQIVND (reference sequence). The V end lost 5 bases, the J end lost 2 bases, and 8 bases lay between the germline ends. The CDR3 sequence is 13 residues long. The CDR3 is CASSPRPTDTQYF. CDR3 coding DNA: TGTGCCAGTAGTCCCAGGCCCACAGATACGCAGTATTTT.

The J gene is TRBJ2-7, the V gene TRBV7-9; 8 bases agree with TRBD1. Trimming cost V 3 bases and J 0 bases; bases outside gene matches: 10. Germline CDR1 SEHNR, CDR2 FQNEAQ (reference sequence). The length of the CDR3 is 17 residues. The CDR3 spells CASSLGMGTGGSYEQYF. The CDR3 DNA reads TGTGCCAGCAGCTTGGGGATGGGCACAGGGGGCTCCTACGAGCAGTACTTC.

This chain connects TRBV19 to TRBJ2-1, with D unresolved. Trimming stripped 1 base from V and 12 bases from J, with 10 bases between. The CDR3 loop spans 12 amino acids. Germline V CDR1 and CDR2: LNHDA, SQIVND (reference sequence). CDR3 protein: CASSIVGGGQFF. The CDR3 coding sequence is TGTGCCAGTAGTATAGTCGGCGGTGGGCAGTTCTTC.

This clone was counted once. The CDR3 region is CASSERSINYGYTF. The CDR3 region has the DNA TGTGCCAGCTCAGAGAGGTCGATTAACTATGGCTACACCTTC. The chain links TRBV18 to TRBJ1-2, with D unclear. There are 14 residues in the CDR3. CDR1 and CDR2 from the germline V gene are KGHSH and LQKENI. V was trimmed by 5 bases and J by 1 base, leaving 11 bases between them.

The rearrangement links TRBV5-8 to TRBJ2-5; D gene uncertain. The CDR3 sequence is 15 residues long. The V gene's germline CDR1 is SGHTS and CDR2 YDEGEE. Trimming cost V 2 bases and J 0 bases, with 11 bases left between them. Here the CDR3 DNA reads TGTGCCAGCAGCTTACTTTCACAATACCAAGAGACCCAGTACTTC. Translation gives CASSLLSQYQETQYF.

The CDR3 loop is CSVRDREIGQPQHF. In DNA form, the CDR3 reads TGCAGCGTACGGGACAGGGAAATAGGTCAGCCCCAGCATTTT. V is TRBV29-1 and J is TRBJ1-5; 9 nucleotides align to TRBD1. With 6 bases clipped from V and 6 bases from J, the junction kept 9 bases outside the gene matches. This CDR3 contains 14 residues. Per germline, CDR1 SQVTM and CDR2 ANQGSEA. Supplemented by reference TRBV29-1 and TRBJ1-5, the full variable domain reads SAVISQKPSRDICQRGTSLTIQCQVDSQVTMMFWYRQQPGQSLTLIATANQGSEATYESGFVIDKFPISRPNLTFSTLTVSNMSPEDSSIYLCSVRDREIGQPQHFGDGTRLSIL.

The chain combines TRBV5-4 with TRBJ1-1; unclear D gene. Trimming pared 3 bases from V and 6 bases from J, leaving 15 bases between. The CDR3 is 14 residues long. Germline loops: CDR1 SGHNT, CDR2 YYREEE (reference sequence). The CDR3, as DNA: TGTGCCAGCAGCTCCCCGGGCGAATTAGCTGAAGCTTTCTTT. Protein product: CASSSPGELAEAFF. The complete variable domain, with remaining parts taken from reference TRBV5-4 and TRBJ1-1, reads ETGVTQSPTHLIKTRGQQVTLRCSSQSGHNTVSWYQQALGQGPQFIFQYYREEENGRGNFPPRFSGLQFPNYSSELNVNALELDDSALYLCASSSPGELAEAFFGQGTRLTVV.

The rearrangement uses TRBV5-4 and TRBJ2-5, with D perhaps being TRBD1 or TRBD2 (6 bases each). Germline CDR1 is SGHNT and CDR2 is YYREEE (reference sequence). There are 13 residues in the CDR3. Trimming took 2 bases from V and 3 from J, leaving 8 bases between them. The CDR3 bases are TGTGCCAGCAGCTTCGGGGGCGAAGAGACCCAGTACTTC. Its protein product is CASSFGGEETQYF.

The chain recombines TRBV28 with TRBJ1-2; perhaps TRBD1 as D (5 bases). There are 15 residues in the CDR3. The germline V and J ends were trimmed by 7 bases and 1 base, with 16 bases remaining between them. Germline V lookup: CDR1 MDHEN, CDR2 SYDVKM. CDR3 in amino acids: CASTRGGTFNYGYTF. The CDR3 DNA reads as TGTGCCAGCACCCGCGGGGGGACTTTTAACTATGGCTACACCTTC.